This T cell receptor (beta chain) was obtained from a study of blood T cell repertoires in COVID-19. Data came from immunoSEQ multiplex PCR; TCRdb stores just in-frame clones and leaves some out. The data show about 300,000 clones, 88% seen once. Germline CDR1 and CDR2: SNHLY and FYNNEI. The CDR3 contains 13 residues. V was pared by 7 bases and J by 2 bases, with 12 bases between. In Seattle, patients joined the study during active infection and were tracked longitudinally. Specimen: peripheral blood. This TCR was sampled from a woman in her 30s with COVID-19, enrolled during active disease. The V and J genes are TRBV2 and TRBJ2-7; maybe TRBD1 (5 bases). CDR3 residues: CASTPQGTYEQYF. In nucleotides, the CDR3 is TGTGCCAGCACCCCTCAGGGAACCTACGAGCAGTACTTC.